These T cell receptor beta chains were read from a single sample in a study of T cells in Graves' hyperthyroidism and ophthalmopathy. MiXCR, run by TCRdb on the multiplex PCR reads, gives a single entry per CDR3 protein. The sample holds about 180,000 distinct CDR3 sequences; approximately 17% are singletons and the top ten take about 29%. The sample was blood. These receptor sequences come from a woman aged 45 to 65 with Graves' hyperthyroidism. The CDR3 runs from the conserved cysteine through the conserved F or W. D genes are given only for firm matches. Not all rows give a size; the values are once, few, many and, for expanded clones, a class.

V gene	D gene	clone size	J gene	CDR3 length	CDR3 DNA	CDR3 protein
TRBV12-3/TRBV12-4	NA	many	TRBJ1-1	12	TGTGCCAGCAGTCTCCGGGGCACTGAAGCTTTCTTT	CASSLRGTEAFF
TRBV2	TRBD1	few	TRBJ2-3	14	TGTGCCAGCAGACAGGGGATTTCTTCGGATACGCAGTATTTT	CASRQGISSDTQYF
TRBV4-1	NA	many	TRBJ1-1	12	TGTGCCAGCAGCCCCGGCGGCACTGAAGCTTTCTTT	CASSPGGTEAFF
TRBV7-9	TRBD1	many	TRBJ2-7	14	TGTGCCAGCAGCACCGGGACAGTCTCCTACGAGCAGTACTTC	CASSTGTVSYEQYF
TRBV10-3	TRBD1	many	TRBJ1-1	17	TGTGCCATCAGTGAGGGACAGGGCTACGAGGAGGGCACTGAAGCTTTCTTT	CAISEGQGYEEGTEAFF
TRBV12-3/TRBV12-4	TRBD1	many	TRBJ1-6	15	TGTGCCAGCAGTTCGACAGGGTTGTTTGGTTCACCCCTCCACTTT	CASSSTGLFGSPLHF
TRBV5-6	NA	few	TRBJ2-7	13	TGTGCCAGCGGCAGCCTTAGCTCCTACGAGCAGTACTTC	CASGSLSSYEQYF
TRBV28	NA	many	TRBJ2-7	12	TGTGCCAGCAGTTCGCGGGGCTGGGAGCAGTACTTC	CASSSRGWEQYF
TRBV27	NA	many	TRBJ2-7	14	TGTGCCAGCACCTCGGCCCAGGGAGTGGGCGAGCAGTACTTC	CASTSAQGVGEQYF
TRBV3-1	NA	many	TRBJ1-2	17	TGTGCCAGCAGACATGCAGTCGGACAGACTGGGGTTGTTGGCTACACCTTC	CASRHAVGQTGVVGYTF
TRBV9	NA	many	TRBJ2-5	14	TGTGCCAGCAGCGTTGGTGGCAGTGGTGGGACCCAGTACTTC	CASSVGGSGGTQYF
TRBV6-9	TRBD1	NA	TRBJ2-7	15	TGTGCCAGCAGTTGGGGGACAGGTAATACCTACGAGCAGTACTTC	CASSWGTGNTYEQYF
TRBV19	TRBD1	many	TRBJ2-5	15	TGTGCCAGTAGTGAGATGACAGGGGTGGACGAGACCCAGTACTTC	CASSEMTGVDETQYF
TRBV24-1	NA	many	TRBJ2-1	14	TGTGCCACCAGTGATTCCCGGGTACCGGATGAGCAGTTCTTC	CATSDSRVPDEQFF
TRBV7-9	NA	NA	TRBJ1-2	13	TGTGCCAGCAGCTGGCGAGGGGACGTGGGCTACACCTTC	CASSWRGDVGYTF
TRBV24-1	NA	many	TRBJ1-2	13	TGTGCCACCAGTGACTTCAGAAACTATGGCTACACCTTC	CATSDFRNYGYTF
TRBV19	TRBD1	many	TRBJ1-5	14	TGTGCCAGTAGGCCGACAGGGCTTAATCAGCCCCAGCATTTT	CASRPTGLNQPQHF
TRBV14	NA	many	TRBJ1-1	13	TGTGCCAGCAGCCAAGACCTGGACACTGAAGCTTTCTTT	CASSQDLDTEAFF
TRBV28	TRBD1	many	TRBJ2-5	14	TGTGCCAGCAGTTTCCGACAGGGAAGGGAGACCCAGTACTTC	CASSFRQGRETQYF
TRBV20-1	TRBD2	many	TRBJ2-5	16	TGCAGTGCTAGAGGTGTAGCGGGGGGGCCTCAAGAGACCCAGTACTTC	CSARGVAGGPQETQYF
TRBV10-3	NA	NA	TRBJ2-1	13	TGTGCCATCACGGCGGGCGAATACAATGAGCAGTTCTTC	CAITAGEYNEQFF
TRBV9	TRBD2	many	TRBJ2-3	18	TGTGCCAGCAGCGTAGGGACTAGCGGGGGGGCGAGCACAGATACGCAGTATTTT	CASSVGTSGGASTDTQYF
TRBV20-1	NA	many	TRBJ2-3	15	TGCAGTGCTAGAGAAAGACGGTTAAGCACAGATACGCAGTATTTT	CSARERRLSTDTQYF
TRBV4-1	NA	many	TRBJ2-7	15	TGCGCCAGCAGCCTAAACACAGGGACCTTCTACGAGCAGTACTTC	CASSLNTGTFYEQYF
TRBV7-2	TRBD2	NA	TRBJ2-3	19	TGTGCCAGCAGCTTAGAGGGCCCCCCGCGACTAGCGCCCACAGATACGCAGTATTTT	CASSLEGPPRLAPTDTQYF
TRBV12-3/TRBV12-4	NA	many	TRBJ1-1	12	TGTGCCAGCAGTTACGTACAGGGAGAAGCTTTCTTT	CASSYVQGEAFF
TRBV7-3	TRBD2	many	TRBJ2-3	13	TGTGCCAGCAGCTTAGCGGGGGGGGATACGCAGTATTTT	CASSLAGGDTQYF
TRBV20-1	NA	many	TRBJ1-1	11	TGCAGTGCTGGGCGTAACACTGAAGCTTTCTTT	CSAGRNTEAFF
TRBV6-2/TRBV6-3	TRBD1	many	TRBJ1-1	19	TGTGCCAGCAGTTACTTCACCAACCCCCCGACAGGGTCGAACACTGAAGCTTTCTTT	CASSYFTNPPTGSNTEAFF
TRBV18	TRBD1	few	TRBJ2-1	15	TGTGCCAGCTCACCGGGACAGGCCACTTACAATGAGCAGTTCTTC	CASSPGQATYNEQFF
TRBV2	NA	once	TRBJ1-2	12	TGTGCCAGCAATAGGGCGGATTACGGCTACACCTTC	CASNRADYGYTF
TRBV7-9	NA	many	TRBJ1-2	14	TGTGCCAGCAGCCCGGGACTCCTTCCCTATGGCTACACCTTC	CASSPGLLPYGYTF
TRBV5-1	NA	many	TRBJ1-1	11	TGTGCCAGTACCCGGGGGGCTGAAGCTTTCTTT	CASTRGAEAFF
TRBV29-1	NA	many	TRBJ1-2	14	TGCAGCGTTGTAGTGCTGGGGGCGGACTATGGCTACACCTTC	CSVVVLGADYGYTF
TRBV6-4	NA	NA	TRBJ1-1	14	TGTGCCAGCAGTGTGAGCTGGGCAAGCCCTCAAGCTTTCTTT	CASSVSWASPQAFF
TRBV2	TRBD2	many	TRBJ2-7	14	TGTGCCAGCAGTGGCTACGGGGGGGCCTACGAGCAGTACTTC	CASSGYGGAYEQYF
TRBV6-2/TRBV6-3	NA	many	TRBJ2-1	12	TGTGCCAGCAGACCCCAGGTGAATGAGCAGTTCTTC	CASRPQVNEQFF
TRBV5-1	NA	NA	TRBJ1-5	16	TGTGCCAGCAGCTTTGGGGAGTTTCGAAGCAATCAGCCCCAGCATTTT	CASSFGEFRSNQPQHF
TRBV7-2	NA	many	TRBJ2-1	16	TGTGCCAGCAGCTTACAGGGTCGGGGCTCCTACAATGAGCAGTTCTTC	CASSLQGRGSYNEQFF
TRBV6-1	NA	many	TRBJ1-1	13	TGTGCCAGCAGTTTAGCTAGGGGCACTGAAGCTTTCTTT	CASSLARGTEAFF
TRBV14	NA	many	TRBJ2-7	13	TGTGCCAGCAGCCAAGATCGACTGTACGAGCAGTACTTC	CASSQDRLYEQYF